Below, one TCR beta chain is given with its context. Study processing details: Nucleated cell number was recorded as an estimate derived from reference gene primer amplification. Clones were read by immunoSEQ multiplex PCR, and TCRdb kept only the in-frame ones, dropping some. V and J calls plus clone size are reproduced from that table; the DNA served to infer D and trimming. The data show about 220,000 clones, 80% seen once. Trimming left V 3 bases short and J 9 bases short, with 12 bases between. Germline loops: CDR1 MRHNA, CDR2 SNTAGT. The CDR3 extends over 13 amino acids. This entry is derived from a study of blood T cell repertoires in COVID-19. Across the study: Sites in the United States, Italy and Spain provided acute and convalescent COVID-19 samples. Nucleic acid was either cDNA or gDNA, and it came from T cells, B-cell-depleted T cells, or PBMCs.

This chain links TRBV6-4 with TRBJ1-5, with D unclear. Sequencing was carried out using peripheral blood. The source is a human donor in a cohort sampled during active COVID-19. The CDR3 nucleotides read TGTGCCAGCAGTGAAGAGGACTTGAGGCCCCAGCATTTT. It is translated as CASSEEDLRPQHF.